The entry below describes one T cell receptor beta chain. Its antigen is undetermined. The germline V and J ends were trimmed by 6 bases and 2 bases, with 22 bases remaining between them. Per germline, CDR1 MGHDK and CDR2 SYGVNS. The CDR3 has 17 amino acids. These data originate in a study of cytomegalovirus exposure and HLA in healthy donors. General observations from the study: Excluded: some indistinguishable V segments such as TRBV6-2 and TRBV6-3. As was reported, the classifier diagnosed cytomegalovirus status with high specificity and sensitivity. Rare TCR sequences predominated, though certain public TCRs were found in many donors.

13 Jbeta primers and 60 Vbeta primers were used for the PCR. TCRdb's copy holds only in-frame clones and misses some; the assay was immunoSEQ multiplex PCR. This sample has 250,000 or so clones; approximately 91% occur once, and the top ten carry 1.7%. Donors in the study were healthy people who gave bone marrow. Sequenced sample: PBMCs. This clonotype was sampled from a girl aged 2 to 9 in good health and CMV-seronegative. V gene TRBV25-1 combines with J gene TRBJ1-1; weak D call: TRBD1 (6 bases). CDR3 sequence reads: CASSRGARGGVNTEAFF. The CDR3 DNA sequence: TGTGCCAGCAGCCGGGGGGCCAGGGGAGGTGTAAACACTGAAGCTTTCTTT. Full variable domain (remainder filled in from reference TRBV25-1 and TRBJ1-1): EADIYQTPRYLVIGTGKKITLECSQTMGHDKMYWYQQDPGMELHLIHYSYGVNSTEKGDLSSESTVSRIRTEHFPLTLESARPSHTSQYLCASSRGARGGVNTEAFFGQGTRLTVV.